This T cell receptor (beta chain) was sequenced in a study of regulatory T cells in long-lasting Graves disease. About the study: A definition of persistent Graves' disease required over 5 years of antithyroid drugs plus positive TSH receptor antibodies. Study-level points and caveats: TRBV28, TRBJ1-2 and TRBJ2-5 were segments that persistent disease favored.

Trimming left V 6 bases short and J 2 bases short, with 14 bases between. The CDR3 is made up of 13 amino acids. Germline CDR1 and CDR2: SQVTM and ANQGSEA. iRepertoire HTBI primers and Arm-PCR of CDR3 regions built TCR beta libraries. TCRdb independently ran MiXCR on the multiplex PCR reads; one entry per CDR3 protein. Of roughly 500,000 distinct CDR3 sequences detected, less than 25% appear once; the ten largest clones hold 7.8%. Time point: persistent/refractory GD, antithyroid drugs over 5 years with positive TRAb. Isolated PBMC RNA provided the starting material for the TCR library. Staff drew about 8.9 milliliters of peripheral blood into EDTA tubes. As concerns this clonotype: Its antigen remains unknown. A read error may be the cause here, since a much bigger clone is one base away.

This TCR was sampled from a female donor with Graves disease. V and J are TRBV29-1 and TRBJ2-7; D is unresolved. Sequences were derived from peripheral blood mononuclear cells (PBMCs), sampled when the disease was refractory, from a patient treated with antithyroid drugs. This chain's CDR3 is CSVAGQIPYEQYF. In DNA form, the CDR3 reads TGCAGCGTCGCTGGGCAGATCCCCTACGAGCAGTACTTC.